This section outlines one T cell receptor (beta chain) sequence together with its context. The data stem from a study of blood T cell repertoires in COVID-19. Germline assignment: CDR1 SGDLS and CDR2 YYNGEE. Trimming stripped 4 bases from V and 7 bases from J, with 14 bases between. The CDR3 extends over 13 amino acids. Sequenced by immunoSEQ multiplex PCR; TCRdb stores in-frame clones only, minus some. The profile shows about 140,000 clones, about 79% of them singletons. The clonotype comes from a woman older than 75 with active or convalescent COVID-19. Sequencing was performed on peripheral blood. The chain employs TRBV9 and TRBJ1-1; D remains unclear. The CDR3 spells CASSPMRLDEAFF. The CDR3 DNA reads TGTGCCAGCAGCCCTATGAGGTTGGATGAAGCTTTCTTT.